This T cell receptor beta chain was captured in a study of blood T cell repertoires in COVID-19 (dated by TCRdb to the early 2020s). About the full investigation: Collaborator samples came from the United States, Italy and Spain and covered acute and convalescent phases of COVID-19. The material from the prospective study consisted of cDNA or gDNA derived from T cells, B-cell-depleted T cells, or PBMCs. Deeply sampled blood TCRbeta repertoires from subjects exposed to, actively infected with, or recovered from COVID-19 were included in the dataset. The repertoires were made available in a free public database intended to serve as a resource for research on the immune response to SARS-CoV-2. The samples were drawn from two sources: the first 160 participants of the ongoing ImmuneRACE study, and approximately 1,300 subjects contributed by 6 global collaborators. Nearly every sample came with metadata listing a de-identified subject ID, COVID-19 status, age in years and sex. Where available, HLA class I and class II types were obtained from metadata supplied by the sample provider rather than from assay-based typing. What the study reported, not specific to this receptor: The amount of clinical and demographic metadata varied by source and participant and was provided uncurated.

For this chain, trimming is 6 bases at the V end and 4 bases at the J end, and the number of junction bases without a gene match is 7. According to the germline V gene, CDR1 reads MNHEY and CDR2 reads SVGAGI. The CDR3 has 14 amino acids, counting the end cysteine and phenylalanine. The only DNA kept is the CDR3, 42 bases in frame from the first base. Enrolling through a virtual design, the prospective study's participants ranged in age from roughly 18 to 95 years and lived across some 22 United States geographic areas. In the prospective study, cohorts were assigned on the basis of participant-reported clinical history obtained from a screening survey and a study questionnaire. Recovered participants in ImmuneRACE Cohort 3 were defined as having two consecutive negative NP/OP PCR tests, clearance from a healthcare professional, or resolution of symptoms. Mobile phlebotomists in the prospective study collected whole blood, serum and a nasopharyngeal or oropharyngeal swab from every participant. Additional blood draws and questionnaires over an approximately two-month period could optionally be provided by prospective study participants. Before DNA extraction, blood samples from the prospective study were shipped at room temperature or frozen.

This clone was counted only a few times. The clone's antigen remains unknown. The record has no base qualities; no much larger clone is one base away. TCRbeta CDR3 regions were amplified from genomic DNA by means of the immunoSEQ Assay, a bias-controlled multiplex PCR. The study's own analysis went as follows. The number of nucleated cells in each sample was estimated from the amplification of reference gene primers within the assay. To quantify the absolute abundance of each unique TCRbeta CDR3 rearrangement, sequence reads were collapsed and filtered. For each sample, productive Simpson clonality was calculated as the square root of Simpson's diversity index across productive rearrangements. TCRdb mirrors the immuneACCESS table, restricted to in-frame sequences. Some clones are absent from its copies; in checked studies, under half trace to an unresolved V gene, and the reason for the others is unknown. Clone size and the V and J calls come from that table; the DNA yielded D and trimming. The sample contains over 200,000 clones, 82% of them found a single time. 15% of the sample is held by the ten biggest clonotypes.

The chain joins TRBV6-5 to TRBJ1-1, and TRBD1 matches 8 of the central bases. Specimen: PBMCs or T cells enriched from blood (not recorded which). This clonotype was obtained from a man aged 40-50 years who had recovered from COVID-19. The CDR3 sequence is CASSQVQGATEAFF. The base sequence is TGTGCCAGCAGCCAAGTTCAGGGGGCCACTGAAGCTTTCTTT.